One sample yielded the 17 T cell receptor beta chains listed below, sequenced in a study of CD8+CD57+ T cells in acquired aplastic anemia. Genomic DNA, serving as template, underwent TCR beta VDJ and CDR3 profiling. MiXCR, applied by TCRdb to the reads, yields one record per CDR3 protein. The repertoire holds some 410,000 distinct CDR3 sequences, with about two thirds as singletons. The specimen was sorted CD4+, CD8+, or CD8+CD57+ T cells (not recorded which) from PBMCs. The receptor source for this set is a human donor in good health, serving as a control.

The chain joins TRBV6-1 to TRBJ1-3, with D possibly being TRBD1 (5 bases). The germline CDR1 and CDR2 sequences are MNHNS and SASEGT. The CDR3 extends over 14 amino acids. V shed 5 bases and J shed 7 bases, with 15 bases lying between them. The CDR3 loop is CASSPQGNTNTIYF. The CDR3 DNA is TGTGCCAGCAGTCCGCAGGGCAACACGAACACCATATATTTT.

This chain links TRBV7-9 with TRBJ2-1, with unresolved D. This CDR3 contains 16 residues. The germline gives CDR1 SEHNR, CDR2 FQNEAQ (reference sequence). V was pared by 3 bases and J by 13 bases, with 25 bases between. DNA for the CDR3: TGTGCCAGCAGCTTTGACATTGGAGAGACCCAGTACTTCCAGTTCTTC. This sequence encodes CASSFDIGETQYFQFF.

This clonotype was found many times. The J gene is TRBJ2-7, the V gene TRBV6-6; D might be TRBD2 (7 bases). V lost 7 bases, J lost 2 bases, and 15 bases lay in between. This CDR3 comprises 14 residues. Germline loops: CDR1 MNHNY, CDR2 SVGAGI (reference sequence). CDR3 amino acids: CASKTSGGAYEQYF. CDR3 coding DNA: TGTGCCAGCAAAACCTCGGGGGGCGCCTACGAGCAGTACTTC.

To note about this clonotype: The germline gene is not matched at one end of the junction; a read error may be the cause. The chain recombines TRBV7-2 with TRBJ2-3, with 8 bases matching TRBD2. The V gene's germline CDR1 is SGHTA and CDR2 FQGNSA. This CDR3 region has 17 residues. This CDR3 reads CASSNRLTGGPKDMQYF. CDR3 nucleotide sequence: TGTGCCAGCAGCAACCGACTAACGGGGGGGCCGAAAGATATGCAGTATTTT.

This clonotype came up many times. The rearrangement uses TRBV20-1 and TRBJ2-3, with 8 bases matching TRBD2. The germline V gene encodes CDR1 DFQATT and CDR2 SNEGSKA (reference sequence). The length of the CDR3 is 14 residues. J gave up 5 bases and V 4 bases, and 8 bases lay outside the gene matches. The CDR3 here is CSAIDGGARDTQYF. The CDR3 DNA reads as TGCAGTGCTATTGACGGGGGGGCGCGAGATACGCAGTATTTT.

This rearrangement joins TRBV5-4 to TRBJ1-3; D gene unclear. Per the germline V gene, CDR1 is SGHNT and CDR2 is YYREEE (reference sequence). V was clipped by 7 bases and J by 4 bases, with 18 bases between them. This CDR3 comprises 15 residues. CDR3 sequence reads: CASGIRMRAGNTIYF. The DNA of the CDR3 is TGTGCCAGCGGGATTAGGATGAGGGCAGGAAACACCATATATTTT.

The chain is built from TRBV7-9 and TRBJ2-7; a possible D gene is TRBD1 (5 bases). Germline loops: CDR1 SEHNR, CDR2 FQNEAQ (reference sequence). The CDR3 sequence is 12 residues long. The ends were cut back, 4 bases at V and 3 bases at J, with 7 bases in the middle. The DNA of the CDR3 is TGTGCCAGCAGCTGGACACGCTACGAGCAGTACTTC. It translates to CASSWTRYEQYF. The whole variable domain, remainder taken from reference TRBV7-9 and TRBJ2-7, is DTGVSQNPRHKITKRGQNVTFRCDPISEHNRLYWYRQTLGQGPEFLTYFQNEAQLEKSRLLSDRFSAERPKGSFSTLEIQRTEQGDSAMYLCASSWTRYEQYFGPGTRLTVT.

With respect to this clonotype: The CDR3 end shows no conserved phenylalanine or tryptophan, and so a read error is likely. The DNA is omitted, as the CDR3 cannot be located on it reliably, and the CDR3 follows TCRdb's listing. The rearrangement uses TRBV7-9 and TRBJ1-2; the table names TRBD1, a call not compared with the DNA. The CDR3 comprises 13 residues, both ends counted. Germline CDR1 and CDR2: SEHNR and FQNEAQ (reference sequence). The CDR3 here is CASSLDYSNQPQH.

Turning to this clonotype: This may stem from a read error, because a much larger clone lies one nucleotide away. It is likely a read error, because the conserved phenylalanine at the end of the CDR3 is missing. J is TRBJ1-2 and V is TRBV5-5; D unclear. The V gene lost 2 bases and the J gene lost 1 base, with 9 bases spanning the gap. Per the germline V gene, CDR1 is SGHKS and CDR2 is YYEKEE (reference sequence). This CDR3 is 14 amino acids long. The CDR3 is CASSFTPDNYGYTS. CDR3 bases: TGTGCCAGCAGCTTTACACCGGATAACTATGGCTACACCTCC.

The rearrangement links TRBV24-1 to TRBJ2-3; D unclear. The V gene's germline CDR1 is KGHDR and CDR2 SFDVKD. The CDR3 loop spans 11 amino acids. The V and J ends lost 6 bases and 5 bases respectively, with 5 bases between them. The CDR3 bases are TGTGCCACCAGTTTCCGAGATACGCAGTATTTT. Encoded protein: CATSFRDTQYF.

Points on this clonotype: One end of the junction does not line up with germline, which may come from a read error. The V gene is TRBV7-9, the J gene TRBJ2-7; D is undetermined. The J call may be wrong; the DNA end is better matched by TRBJ1-2. CDR3 length equals 13 residues. Germline V CDR1 and CDR2: SEHNR, FQNEAQ (reference sequence). For the CDR3, the DNA is TGTGCCAGCAGCCTAGCTCTTAACTGCGACTACACCTTC. This gives the protein CASSLALNCDYTF.

In regard to this clonotype: The junction differs from germline at one of its ends, possibly a read error. The chain employs TRBV15 and TRBJ2-6, with 11 bases aligning to TRBD2. Germline lookup yields CDR1 LNHNV and CDR2 YYDKDF (reference sequence). This CDR3 is built from 15 residues. The chain's CDR3 is CATSRISGGAIVLNF. The CDR3 DNA sequence: TGTGCCACCAGCAGGATTAGCGGGGGGGCCATCGTCCTGAATTTC.

This clonotype was counted at least ten times. The V call is TRBV7-3, the J call TRBJ1-1, with D uncertain. Germline V CDR1 and CDR2: SGHTA, FQGTGA. The ends were cut back, 2 bases at V and 7 bases at J, with 11 bases in the middle. The CDR3 covers 13 residues. This chain's CDR3 is CASSLPGNDEAFF. CDR3 DNA: TGTGCCAGCAGCTTACCCGGGAATGATGAAGCTTTCTTT.

The V gene is TRBV7-3, the J gene TRBJ2-3; TRBD2 is a possible D gene (6 bases). Looked up from germline, CDR1 is SGHTA and CDR2 is FQGTGA. The CDR3 has 12 residues. V dropped 5 bases and J dropped 9 bases, with 12 bases sitting between them. The CDR3 reads CASSAGLDTQYF. The DNA for the CDR3 is TGTGCCAGCAGCGCGGGACTCGACACGCAGTATTTT.

The chain is built from TRBV20-1 and TRBJ1-5; D remains ambiguous. The CDR3 spans 12 residues. CDR1 DFQATT and CDR2 SNEGSKA come from the germline V gene (reference sequence). The V end lost 3 bases, the J end lost 4 bases, and 7 bases lay between the germline ends. The CDR3 nucleotides read TGCAGTGCTAGTTTACCTAATCAGCCCCAGCATTTT. It translates to CSASLPNQPQHF.

About this clonotype: The CDR3 does not close with the conserved phenylalanine or tryptophan, likely indicating a read error. Because the CDR3's place on the DNA is in doubt, the DNA is left out and the CDR3 is given as listed by TCRdb. The rearrangement uses TRBV29-1 and TRBJ1-2. The CDR3 spans 11 amino acids, including both terminal residues. The germline V gene encodes CDR1 SQVTM and CDR2 ANQGSEA. The CDR3 loop reads CSVGSEYFFAY.

Remarks on this clonotype: Sequence at one end of the junction differs from germline and may be a read error. This chain connects TRBV7-3 to TRBJ1-2; D not resolved. Looked up from germline, CDR1 is SGHTA and CDR2 is FQGTGA. CDR3 length: 14 residues. The CDR3 DNA reads TGTGCCAGCAGTATTGCCGCCACAGATACGCAGTACTCTTTC. It encodes CASSIAATDTQYSF.